This TCR beta chain originates from a study of cytomegalovirus exposure and HLA in healthy donors. Study findings and constraints: Cytomegalovirus association was assigned to more than 150 TCR beta chains.

Germline loops: CDR1 SQVTM, CDR2 ANQGSEA. With V trimmed by 4 bases and J by 5 bases, 7 bases remained unmatched. This CDR3 region has 15 residues. Primers: 60 Vbeta forward and 13 Jbeta reverse. Assay used: immunoSEQ multiplex PCR; TCRdb lists only in-frame clones, some missing. The sample has about 100,000 clones, 65% to 80% seen once. A few counts support this clone. What it binds is unknown. The V and J genes are TRBV29-1 and TRBJ2-1; 11 bases are shared with TRBD2. The specimen sequenced was PBMCs. This sequence was found in a man between 35 and 55 years old in good health and CMV-seropositive. CDR3 bases: TGCAGCGTTGCGACCGGGACTAGCGGAGACAATGAGCAGTTCTTC. Translation: CSVATGTSGDNEQFF.